Listed below are T cell receptor beta chains from one sample, sequenced in a study of identical twins. Each CDR3 protein is one row after TCRdb ran MiXCR on the 5' RACE reads. The data hold roughly 700,000 distinct CDR3 sequences, with 8.6% observed a single time. The same sample was also used in a study of yellow fever vaccine responses in identical twins.

Specimen: PBMCs. The receptors were sampled from a woman between 18 and 30 years old in good health. Each CDR3 is given with its conserved first and last residue. Each record gives: J gene, clone size, D gene, V gene, CDR3 DNA, CDR3 protein. The D gene is left open where the match is weak. Clone size appears in some rows only: once, few, many, or a class for an expanded clone.

TRBJ2-1,few,NA,TRBV20-1,TGCAGTGCTAGATCTTCCCTTTCAGCGGACTCCTACAATGAGCAGTTCTTC,CSARSSLSADSYNEQFF
TRBJ1-5,many,NA,TRBV29-1,TGCAGCGCCCGGGACCGCAATCAGCCCCAGCATTTT,CSARDRNQPQHF
TRBJ2-1,NA,TRBD2,TRBV6-4,TGTGCCAGCAGTGACGGCACTAGCGGGGGGCACAATGAGCAGTTCTTC,CASSDGTSGGHNEQFF
TRBJ2-7,NA,NA,TRBV12-3/TRBV12-4,TGTGTCAGCAAGATCAGCCTCTCCTACGAGCAGTACTTC,CVSKISLSYEQYF
TRBJ1-5,many,NA,TRBV20-1,TGCAGTGCTAGAGATACGGGGGCCAATCAGCCCCAGCATTTT,CSARDTGANQPQHF
TRBJ2-5,many,TRBD2,TRBV25-1,TGTGCCAGCAGTGAGTCCGGGAGGGTTCAAGAGACCCAGTACTTC,CASSESGRVQETQYF
TRBJ1-1,few,NA,TRBV6-1,TGTGCTAGTAGGTGGGCAGGGCCCACTGAAGCTTTCTTT,CASRWAGPTEAFF
TRBJ2-5,NA,NA,TRBV28,TGTGCCAGCAGTCGTCAGGCTAGCGCTTGGGAGACCCAGTACTTC,CASSRQASAWETQYF
TRBJ1-2,many,NA,TRBV20-1,TGCAGTGCCCCAGGCCTGACCCAGGGTAACTATGGCTACACCTTC,CSAPGLTQGNYGYTF
TRBJ1-5,NA,NA,TRBV25-1,TGTGCCAGCAGTGCTAATAGCAATCAGCCCCAGCATTTT,CASSANSNQPQHF
TRBJ2-1,NA,TRBD2,TRBV27,TGTGCCAGCAGTTTAGGATGGGGAGCGGGAGGGAGAAATGAGCAGTTCTTC,CASSLGWGAGGRNEQFF
TRBJ2-3,few,TRBD2,TRBV7-7,TGTGCTAGCAGCTCAGACCTGCCGGGAGGAGTAGATACGCAGTATTTT,CASSSDLPGGVDTQYF
TRBJ2-7,few,TRBD1,TRBV27,TGTGCCAGCAGTCTCGGGACAGGGGTTACGTACGAGCAGTACTTC,CASSLGTGVTYEQYF
TRBJ2-1,NA,NA,TRBV30,TGTGCCTGGAGTAGGGATGAGCAGTTCTTC,CAWSRDEQFF
TRBJ2-1,NA,TRBD2,TRBV5-1,TGCGCCAGCAGCTCGGGACTAGATCGCAATGAGCAGTTCTTC,CASSSGLDRNEQFF
TRBJ2-1,many,NA,TRBV4-3,TGCGCCAGCAGCCGAGCCGACAATGAGCAGTTCTTC,CASSRADNEQFF
TRBJ2-5,NA,NA,TRBV11-3,TGTGCCAGCAGCTTAGCACAGGGAGGTGTGGAGACCCAGTACTTC,CASSLAQGGVETQYF
TRBJ2-1,few,TRBD2,TRBV30,TGTGCCTGGAGTACCACAGCCCCTACCGGGACTAGCGGGGGGCCCAACAATGAGCAGTTCTTC,CAWSTTAPTGTSGGPNNEQFF
TRBJ1-3,many,NA,TRBV12-3/TRBV12-4,TGTGCCAGCAGTTTAACTACAGGAAACACCATATATTTT,CASSLTTGNTIYF
TRBJ2-1,NA,TRBD2,TRBV10-3,TGTGCCTCCGGACTAGCGGGAGATGAGCAGTTCTTC,CASGLAGDEQFF
TRBJ2-6,few,NA,TRBV5-1,TGCGCCAGCAGCTTAGGGACGGCCGGAGCGGGGGCCAACGTCCTGACTTTC,CASSLGTAGAGANVLTF
TRBJ2-3,NA,NA,TRBV25-1,TGTGCCAGCGGACATTCAGATACGCAGTATTTT,CASGHSDTQYF
TRBJ2-3,few,NA,TRBV29-1,TGCAGCGTTGGGGTGGGGTTCGGCACAGATACGCAGTATTTT,CSVGVGFGTDTQYF
TRBJ2-7,few,TRBD2,TRBV5-6,TGTGCCAGCAGCCCTCGGGAGGGGCCGTACTTC,CASSPREGPYF
TRBJ2-6,many,NA,TRBV12-3/TRBV12-4,TGTGCCAGCAGCCCCGCTGGGGCCAACGTCCTGACTTTC,CASSPAGANVLTF
TRBJ2-7,many,NA,TRBV15,TGTGCCACCAGCAGAGATCTGGAAAGACACAATTCCTACGAGCAGTACTTC,CATSRDLERHNSYEQYF
TRBJ1-2,many,NA,TRBV4-1,TGCGCCAGCAGCCCTCCTCTGGGGGGGCTCTTCGGCTACACCTTC,CASSPPLGGLFGYTF
TRBJ2-2,few,TRBD1,TRBV12-3/TRBV12-4,TGTGCCAGCAGGGCGGACAGGGTGGTTTCCGGGGAGCTGTTTTTT,CASRADRVVSGELFF
TRBJ2-7,few,NA,TRBV28,TGTGCCAGCAGGTCAGAACCCTACGAGCAGTACTTC,CASRSEPYEQYF
TRBJ2-1,few,TRBD1,TRBV7-9,TGTGCCAGCAGCTTAGAAAGGGGGCGCGTCTCCAATGAGCAGTTCTTC,CASSLERGRVSNEQFF
TRBJ2-5,few,TRBD1,TRBV24-1,TGTGCCACCAGTGACCCCGGGACAGGGGATCGGATACATTACTTC,CATSDPGTGDRIHYF
TRBJ2-2,few,NA,TRBV24-1,TGTGCCACCAGTGATAACGGGGAGCTGTTTTTT,CATSDNGELFF
TRBJ2-7,few,NA,TRBV6-5,TGTGCCAGCAGTTACACCCTCCAGACAGGGAGGCCTTCCTACGAGCAGTACTTC,CASSYTLQTGRPSYEQYF
TRBJ2-1,few,TRBD2,TRBV29-1,TGCAGCGTTCCACTCCCACTAGCGGGGGGTGAGCAGTTCTTC,CSVPLPLAGGEQFF
TRBJ2-3,many,NA,TRBV12-3/TRBV12-4,TGTGCCAGCAGTTTACAGGGGTCGGGGCCCACAGATACGCAGTATTTT,CASSLQGSGPTDTQYF
TRBJ2-2,many,TRBD1,TRBV12-3/TRBV12-4,TGTGCCAGCAGTCCCGCCACAGGGGGCACCGGGGAGCTGTTTTTT,CASSPATGGTGELFF
TRBJ2-1,many,NA,TRBV12-3/TRBV12-4,TGTGCCAGCAGTTTTGAGCGGAAACCCTACAATGAGCAGTTCTTC,CASSFERKPYNEQFF
TRBJ2-1,NA,NA,TRBV30,TGTGCCTGGAGCCCAAATCGACTGCTTGAGCAGTTCTTC,CAWSPNRLLEQFF
TRBJ2-4,few,NA,TRBV5-1,TGCGCCAGCAGCCATTGGCTAGGGGGAGCCAAAAACATTCAGTACTTC,CASSHWLGGAKNIQYF
TRBJ2-3,few,TRBD2,TRBV6-4,TGTGCCAGCAGTATCGCAGCAGCGGGAGTTGGGTCAGATACGCAGTATTTT,CASSIAAAGVGSDTQYF
TRBJ2-6,NA,NA,TRBV20-1,TGCAGTGCTAGAGACCGTTCAGTTGGGGCCAACGTCCTGACTTTC,CSARDRSVGANVLTF
TRBJ2-1,few,NA,TRBV19,TGTGCCAGTAGTAGTTGGGGGGCGAGAAATGAGCAGTTCTTC,CASSSWGARNEQFF
TRBJ2-5,NA,NA,TRBV28,TGTGCCAGCAGTTCAGGGGCGCGGGAGACCCAGTACTTC,CASSSGARETQYF
TRBJ1-6,few,NA,TRBV30,TGTGCCACCGGAACCGTGGGGGCGAATTCACCCCTCCACTTT,CATGTVGANSPLHF
TRBJ1-1,few,TRBD1,TRBV7-9,TGTGCCAGCAGCTTAACGAGGACAGGGGCGGTGAACACTGAAGCTTTCTTT,CASSLTRTGAVNTEAFF
TRBJ2-1,few,NA,TRBV11-2,TGTGCCAGCAGCTGGATCCTCAATGAGCAGTTCTTC,CASSWILNEQFF
TRBJ2-1,many,NA,TRBV6-1,TGTGCCAGCAGCCGAACCGACAGTACTGAGCAGTTCTTC,CASSRTDSTEQFF
TRBJ2-3,once,TRBD2,TRBV10-2,TGCGCCAGCAGTAGCGGGGGAGGGACGCAGTATTTT,CASSSGGGTQYF
TRBJ2-1,NA,TRBD2,TRBV3-1,TGTGCCAGCAGCCCTTTGACTAGCGCCAATGAGCAGTTCTTC,CASSPLTSANEQFF
TRBJ2-7,NA,NA,TRBV11-1,TGTGCCAGCAGCTTAGCTCAGACCGGCGAGCAGTACTTC,CASSLAQTGEQYF
TRBJ2-7,NA,NA,TRBV30,TGTGCCTGGAGTTCCCCGAGGGCTACGGGGTCCTACGAGCAGTACTTC,CAWSSPRATGSYEQYF
TRBJ2-5,NA,TRBD1,TRBV20-1,TGCAGTGCTAGTGAAGGGACAGGGGGACGAGAGACCCAGTACTTC,CSASEGTGGRETQYF